This T cell receptor beta chain emerged from a study of beta chain features in type 1 diabetes. On the study more broadly: Across all samples, over 85 million sorted cells were examined. Findings of the study overall: Type 1 diabetes patients had fewer VDJ junction insertions and more deletions. There was a moderate but significant shortening of TCRB CDR3s in all four CD4+ subsets of Type 1 diabetes patients. Sequencing the cDNA could make cells with high TCR expression show up more than they should. Resolution of whether HLA type affects TCRB rearrangement was not achieved here.

Sequencing targeted expressed TCRB transcripts, as all isolated RNA had been reverse transcribed. The assay was immunoSEQ multiplex PCR, and TCRdb's table has in-frame clones only and misses some. The data contain under 200,000 clones, approximately 9% of them seen just once; the ten biggest clones take up around 0.5%. Note on this clone: No antigen is known for it.

Germline V gene sequence: CDR1 SGHRS, CDR2 YFSETQ. The junction had 7 bases not matched to a gene; V was cut back by 3 bases and J by 5 bases. CDR3 length equals 15 residues. The sample was central memory CD4+ T cells from blood. The chain has TRBV5-1 and TRBJ2-5, with 10 bases matching TRBD2. The clonotype comes from a woman aged 18-29 years with type 1 diabetes. The CDR3 sequence: CASSSGLAVPETQYF. CDR3 sequence (DNA): TGCGCCAGCAGCTCTGGACTAGCGGTCCCGGAGACCCAGTACTTC.